Below, 17 T cell receptor beta chains from the same sample are listed, as sequenced in a study of blood T cells in healthy people across ages. Alongside a J-beta primer mix, a sample-barcoded 5' primer served in a second PCR lasting about 7 to 11 cycles. TCRdb reprocessed the 5' RACE reads via MiXCR and lists one record per CDR3 protein. In the table there are 540,000 or so distinct CDR3 sequences, roughly 43% of which are singletons. Material for sequencing was blood. The receptors stem from a man older than 75 in good health.

This clonotype appeared a few times. The chain recombines TRBV7-9 with TRBJ1-6; D is unresolved. The CDR3 sequence is 15 residues long. The germline V and J ends were trimmed by 3 bases and 7 bases, with 13 bases remaining between them. Germline CDR1 and CDR2: SEHNR and FQNEAQ (reference sequence). CDR3 nucleotides: TGTGCCAGCAGCTTCTCGGGCAACCTAAATTCACCCCTCCACTTT. Translated: CASSFSGNLNSPLHF.

The chain recombines TRBV4-3 with TRBJ2-3, with TRBD2 identical over 11 bases. With 4 bases clipped from V and 4 bases from J, the junction kept 16 bases outside the gene matches. Germline CDR1 LGHNA, CDR2 YSLEER. The CDR3 totals 19 residues. The CDR3 spells CASSLGGGLAGGLADTQYF. The CDR3 DNA is TGCGCCAGCAGCCTCGGGGGCGGTCTAGCGGGAGGTTTGGCAGATACGCAGTATTTT.

V gene TRBV4-1 combines with J gene TRBJ2-1, with D perhaps matching TRBD2 (6 bases). Trimming pared 0 bases from V and 4 bases from J, leaving 16 bases between. This CDR3 is built from 17 residues. Germline V gene lookup returns CDR1 MGHRA and CDR2 YSYEKL. CDR3 sequence reads: CASSQEGASAEYNEQFF. The CDR3, as DNA: TGCGCCAGCAGCCAAGAGGGAGCTAGCGCGGAGTACAATGAGCAGTTCTTC.

The chain links TRBV20-1 to TRBJ2-3; 9 bases are a match to TRBD2. V lost 6 bases, J lost 4 bases, and 14 bases stayed unmatched. CDR3 length: 16 residues. Germline V lookup: CDR1 DFQATT, CDR2 SNEGSKA (reference sequence). For the CDR3, the DNA is TGCAGTGCACCAAACCCGAAAGCGGGAGGCCCAGATACGCAGTATTTT. Encoded protein: CSAPNPKAGGPDTQYF.

The chain recombines TRBV7-9 with TRBJ1-6; no clear D. The germline V gene has CDR1 SEHNR and CDR2 FQNEAQ (reference sequence). Trimming removed 1 base at V and 5 bases at J, with 12 bases between. The CDR3 spans 16 residues. CDR3 protein: CASSLVAGTHNSPLHF. The CDR3 DNA reads as TGTGCCAGCAGCTTAGTTGCCGGCACACATAATTCACCCCTCCACTTT. Variable domain in full (rest from reference TRBV7-9 and TRBJ1-6): DTGVSQNPRHKITKRGQNVTFRCDPISEHNRLYWYRQTLGQGPEFLTYFQNEAQLEKSRLLSDRFSAERPKGSFSTLEIQRTEQGDSAMYLCASSLVAGTHNSPLHFGNGTRLTVT.

This clonotype was recorded at least ten times. The chain combines TRBV6-6 with TRBJ1-1, with D possibly matching TRBD1 (5 bases). The germline V and J ends were trimmed by 5 bases and 0 bases, with 19 bases remaining between them. Germline CDR1 is MNHNY and CDR2 is SVGAGI (reference sequence). This CDR3 region has 17 residues. Written as DNA, the CDR3 is TGTGCCAGCAGTACAAACCAATTTCGACAGATGAACACTGAAGCTTTCTTT. Residues: CASSTNQFRQMNTEAFF.

This chain links TRBV20-1 with TRBJ1-5; D unresolved. The germline V gene has CDR1 DFQATT and CDR2 SNEGSKA (reference sequence). Trimming removed 2 bases from V and 3 bases from J, with 8 bases in between. This CDR3 spans 13 amino acids. CDR3 protein: CSARSSDNQPQHF. The DNA for the CDR3 is TGCAGTGCTAGATCCAGCGACAATCAGCCCCAGCATTTT.

The chain combines TRBV3-1 with TRBJ2-7, with 11 bases matching TRBD2. The V gene end was trimmed by 1 base and the J gene end by 0 bases; junction bases not matched to a gene: 2. This CDR3 is built from 16 residues. CDR1 and CDR2 from the germline V gene are LGHDT and YNNKEL (reference sequence). The CDR3 DNA follows: TGTGCCAGCAGCCAAGCTAGCGGGAGGACCTCCTACGAGCAGTACTTC. Translation: CASSQASGRTSYEQYF.

This clonotype was seen a few times. The chain couples TRBV28 to TRBJ2-1; TRBD2 agrees at 8 bases. The V gene end was trimmed by 2 bases and the J gene end by 6 bases; junction bases not matched to a gene: 9. This CDR3 has 16 amino acids. CDR1 MDHEN and CDR2 SYDVKM come from the germline V gene. The CDR3: CASSLPAGVPLNEQFF. The CDR3 DNA is TGTGCCAGCAGTTTACCAGCGGGAGTTCCCCTCAATGAGCAGTTCTTC. Full variable domain (remainder filled in from reference TRBV28 and TRBJ2-1): DVKVTQSSRYLVKRTGEKVFLECVQDMDHENMFWYRQDPGLGLRLIYFSYDVKMKEKGDIPEGYSVSREKKERFSLILESASTNQTSMYLCASSLPAGVPLNEQFFGPGTRLTVL.

The chain couples TRBV7-2 to TRBJ2-7; the D call may be TRBD1 or TRBD2 (7 bases each). V was shortened by 1 base and J by 6 bases, with 13 bases between the two germline ends. CDR1 and CDR2 from the germline V gene are SGHTA and FQGNSA. The CDR3 length is 14 residues. This CDR3 is CASSLGGGGSEQYF. The DNA for the CDR3 is TGTGCCAGCAGCTTAGGAGGGGGCGGGAGCGAGCAGTACTTC.

This chain joins TRBV20-1 and TRBJ1-1, with a weak D call TRBD1 (5 bases). CDR1 and CDR2 from the germline V gene are DFQATT and SNEGSKA (reference sequence). CDR3 length: 14 amino acids. Here the CDR3 reads CIRRGGRMNTEAFF. CDR3 DNA sequence: TGCATCCGGAGGGGAGGCAGAATGAACACTGAAGCTTTCTTT.

The chain couples TRBV2 to TRBJ2-3; 10 bases are shared with TRBD2. The CDR3 covers 14 residues. The germline CDR1 and CDR2 sequences are SNHLY and FYNNEI. The junction had 3 bases not matched to a gene; V was cut back by 4 bases and J by 5 bases. CDR3 in amino acids: CASSASGGLDTQYF. As DNA, the CDR3 is TGTGCCAGCAGTGCTAGCGGGGGCTTAGATACGCAGTATTTT.

The V gene is TRBV12-3 or TRBV12-4, the J gene TRBJ2-1; no clear D gene. The CDR3 sequence is 14 residues long. V gave up 3 bases and J gave up 7 bases, with 13 bases separating them. The DNA of the CDR3 is TGTGCCAGCAGTTTCAGTGGATTAAGGAATGAGCAGTTCTTC. Amino acids: CASSFSGLRNEQFF.

The chain carries TRBV6-2 or TRBV6-3 and TRBJ1-2; D is perhaps TRBD1 (5 bases). V was pared by 3 bases and J by 8 bases, with 10 bases between. Germline values: CDR1 MNHEY, CDR2 SVGEGT. This CDR3 has 12 residues. As DNA, the CDR3 is TGTGCCAGCAGTTATGACAGCGGAGGCTACACCTTC. It translates to CASSYDSGGYTF.

As to this clonotype: Compared with germline, one end of the junction differs, possibly owing to a read error. The J gene is TRBJ1-6, the V gene TRBV5-1, with 11 bases matching TRBD1. Germline loops: CDR1 SGHRS, CDR2 YFSETQ. The CDR3 runs 16 residues. CDR3 DNA: TGCGCCAGCAGCCGGGACAGGGGGTCCTATAATTCACCCTTCCACTTT. It encodes CASSRDRGSYNSPFHF.

V is TRBV7-2 and J is TRBJ1-4; D is perhaps TRBD1 (5 bases). V was trimmed by 10 bases and J by 7 bases, leaving 13 bases between them. In germline, CDR1 is SGHTA, CDR2 FQGNSA. The CDR3 runs to 12 residues. The CDR3 protein is CAIRAESEKLFF. Here the CDR3 DNA reads TGTGCCATCAGGGCTGAGAGTGAAAAACTGTTTTTT.

The count of this clonotype is one. The V gene is TRBV7-2, the J gene TRBJ2-4, with a tentative D call TRBD2 (6 bases). The J call could be wrong; TRBJ2-7 is a better fit for the DNA end. This CDR3 has 19 amino acids. From germline, CDR1 is SGHTA and CDR2 FQGNSA. The CDR3: CASSPNRVMAGPLTYEQYF. CDR3 DNA: TGTGCCAGCAGCCCCAATAGGGTCATGGCGGGGCCGTTAACCTACGAGCAGTACTTC.